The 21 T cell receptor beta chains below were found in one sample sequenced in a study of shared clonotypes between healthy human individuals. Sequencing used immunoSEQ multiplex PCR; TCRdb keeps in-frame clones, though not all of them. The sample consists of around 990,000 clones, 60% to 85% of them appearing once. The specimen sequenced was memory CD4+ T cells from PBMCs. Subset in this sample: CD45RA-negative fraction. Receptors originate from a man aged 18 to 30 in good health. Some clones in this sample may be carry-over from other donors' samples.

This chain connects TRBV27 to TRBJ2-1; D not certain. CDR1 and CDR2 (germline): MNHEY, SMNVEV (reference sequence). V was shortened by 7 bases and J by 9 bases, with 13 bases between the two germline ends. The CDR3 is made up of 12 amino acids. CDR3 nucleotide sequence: TGTGCCAGCAAGGAAGGGTGGGGTGAGCAGTTCTTC. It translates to CASKEGWGEQFF.

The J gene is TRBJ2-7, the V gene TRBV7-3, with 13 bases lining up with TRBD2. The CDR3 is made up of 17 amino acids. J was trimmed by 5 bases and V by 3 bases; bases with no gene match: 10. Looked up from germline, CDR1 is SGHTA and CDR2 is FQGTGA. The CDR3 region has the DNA TGTGCCAGCAGCTTGAGGGAGACTAGCGGGAGGCCCCACGAGCAGTACTTC. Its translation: CASSLRETSGRPHEQYF.

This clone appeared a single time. CDR3 DNA: TGTGCCAGCAGTGAGAGGGGCAGTCCTAATGAAAAACTGTTTTTT. This encodes CASSERGSPNEKLFF. The genes are TRBV25-1 and TRBJ1-4, with D maybe TRBD1 (5 bases). The CDR3 consists of 15 residues. Trimming removed 3 bases at V and 3 bases at J, with 11 bases between. Looked up from germline, CDR1 is MGHDK and CDR2 is SYGVNS.

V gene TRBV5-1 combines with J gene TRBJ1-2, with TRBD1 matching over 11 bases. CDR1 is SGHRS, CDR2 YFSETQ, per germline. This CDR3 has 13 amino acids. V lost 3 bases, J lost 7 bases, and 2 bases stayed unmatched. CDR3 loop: CASSSGQGAGYTF. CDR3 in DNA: TGCGCCAGCAGCTCCGGACAGGGGGCTGGCTACACCTTC.

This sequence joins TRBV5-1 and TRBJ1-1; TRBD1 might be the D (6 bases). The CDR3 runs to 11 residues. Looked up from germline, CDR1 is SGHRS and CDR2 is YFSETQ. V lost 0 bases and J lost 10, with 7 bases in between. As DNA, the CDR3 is TGCGCCAGCAGCTTGGAGGGGGGAGCTTTCTTT. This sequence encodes CASSLEGGAFF.

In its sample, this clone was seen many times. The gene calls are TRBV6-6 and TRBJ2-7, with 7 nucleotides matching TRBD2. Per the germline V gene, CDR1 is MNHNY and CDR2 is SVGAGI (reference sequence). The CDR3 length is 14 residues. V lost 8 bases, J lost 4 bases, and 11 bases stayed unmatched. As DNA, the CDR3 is TGTGCCAGCGGCTCGCCGACTAGCACTTACGAGCAGTACTTC. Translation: CASGSPTSTYEQYF.

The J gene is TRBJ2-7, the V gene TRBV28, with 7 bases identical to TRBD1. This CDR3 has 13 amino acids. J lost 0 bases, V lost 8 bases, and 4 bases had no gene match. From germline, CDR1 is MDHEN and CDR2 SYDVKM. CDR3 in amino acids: CASGGQNSYEQYF. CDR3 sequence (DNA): TGTGCCAGCGGGGGACAGAACTCCTACGAGCAGTACTTC.

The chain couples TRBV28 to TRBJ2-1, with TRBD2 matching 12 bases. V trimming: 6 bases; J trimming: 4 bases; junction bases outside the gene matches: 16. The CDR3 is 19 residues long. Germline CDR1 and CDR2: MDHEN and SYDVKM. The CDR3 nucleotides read TGTGCCAGCAGCCAGTTAAGAAGACTAGCGGGAGTGACTTACAATGAGCAGTTCTTC. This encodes CASSQLRRLAGVTYNEQFF.

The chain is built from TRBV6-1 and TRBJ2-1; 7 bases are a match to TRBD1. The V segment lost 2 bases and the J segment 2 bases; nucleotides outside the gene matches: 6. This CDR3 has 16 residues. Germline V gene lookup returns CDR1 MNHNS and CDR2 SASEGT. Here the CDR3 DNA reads TGTGCCAGCAGTGAATATGTGACAGGGACCTACAATGAGCAGTTCTTC. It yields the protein CASSEYVTGTYNEQFF.

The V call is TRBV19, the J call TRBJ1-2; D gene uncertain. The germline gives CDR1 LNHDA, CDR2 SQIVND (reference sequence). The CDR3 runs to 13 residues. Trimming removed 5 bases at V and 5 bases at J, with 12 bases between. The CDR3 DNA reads TGTGCCAGTAGTCAACCATATGCATATGGCTACACCTTC. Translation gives CASSQPYAYGYTF.

The CDR3 DNA sequence: TGTGCCATCAGTCAAAAAGGCGGGAGGTTACAGTTCTTC. Residues: CAISQKGGRLQFF. The chain has TRBV10-3 and TRBJ2-1; TRBD2 agrees at 8 bases. Germline lookup yields CDR1 ENHRY and CDR2 SYGVKD. J gave up 13 bases and V 5 bases, and 10 bases lay outside the gene matches. This CDR3 contains 13 residues.

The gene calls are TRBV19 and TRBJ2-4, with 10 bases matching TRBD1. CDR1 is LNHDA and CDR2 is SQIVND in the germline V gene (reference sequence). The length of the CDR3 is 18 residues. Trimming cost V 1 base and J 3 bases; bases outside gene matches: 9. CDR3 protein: CASSIAQTGGAGKNIQYF. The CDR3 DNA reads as TGTGCCAGTAGTATAGCCCAGACAGGGGGCGCCGGCAAAAACATTCAGTACTTC.

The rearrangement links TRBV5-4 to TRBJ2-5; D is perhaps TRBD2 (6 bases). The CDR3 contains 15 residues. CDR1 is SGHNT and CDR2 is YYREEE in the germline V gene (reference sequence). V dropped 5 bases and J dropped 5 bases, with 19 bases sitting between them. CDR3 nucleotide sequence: TGTGCCAGCAGACCTATTACTAGCTCAGGGGAGACCCAGTACTTC. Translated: CASRPITSSGETQYF.

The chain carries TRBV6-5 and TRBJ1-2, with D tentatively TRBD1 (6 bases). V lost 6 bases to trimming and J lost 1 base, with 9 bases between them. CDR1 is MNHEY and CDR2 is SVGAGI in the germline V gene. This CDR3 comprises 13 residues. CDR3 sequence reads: CASRKDSNYGYTF. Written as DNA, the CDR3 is TGTGCCAGCAGAAAGGACAGTAACTATGGCTACACCTTC.

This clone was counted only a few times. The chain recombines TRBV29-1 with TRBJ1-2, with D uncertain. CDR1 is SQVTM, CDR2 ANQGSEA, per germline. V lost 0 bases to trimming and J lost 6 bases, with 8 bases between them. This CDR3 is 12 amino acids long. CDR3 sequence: CSVEDLGDGYTF. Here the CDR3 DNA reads TGCAGCGTTGAAGATCTAGGCGATGGCTACACCTTC.

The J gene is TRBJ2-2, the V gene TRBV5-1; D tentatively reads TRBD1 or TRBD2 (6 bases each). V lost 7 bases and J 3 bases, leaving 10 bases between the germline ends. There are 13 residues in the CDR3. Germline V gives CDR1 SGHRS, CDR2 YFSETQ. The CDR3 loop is CASRGPYTGELFF. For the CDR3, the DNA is TGCGCCAGCCGGGGGCCCTACACCGGGGAGCTGTTTTTT.

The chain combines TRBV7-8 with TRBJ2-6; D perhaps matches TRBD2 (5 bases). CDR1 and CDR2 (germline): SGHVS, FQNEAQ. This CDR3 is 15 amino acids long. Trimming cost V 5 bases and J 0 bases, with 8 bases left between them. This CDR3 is CASSGLDSGANVLTF. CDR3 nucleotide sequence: TGTGCCAGCAGCGGACTCGACTCTGGGGCCAACGTCCTGACTTTC.

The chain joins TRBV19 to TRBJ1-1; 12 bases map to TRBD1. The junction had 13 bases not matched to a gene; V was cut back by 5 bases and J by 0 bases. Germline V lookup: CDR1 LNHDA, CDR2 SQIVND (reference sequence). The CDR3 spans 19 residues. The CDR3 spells CASSWGPGQGAFMNTEAFF. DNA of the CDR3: TGTGCCAGTAGTTGGGGCCCGGGACAGGGGGCTTTCATGAACACTGAAGCTTTCTTT.

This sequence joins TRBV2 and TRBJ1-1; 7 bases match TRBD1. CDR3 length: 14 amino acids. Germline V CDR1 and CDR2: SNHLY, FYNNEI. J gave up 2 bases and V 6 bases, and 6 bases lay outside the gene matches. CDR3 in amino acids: CASRYWDSNTEAFF. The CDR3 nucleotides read TGTGCCAGCAGGTACTGGGACAGCAACACTGAAGCTTTCTTT.

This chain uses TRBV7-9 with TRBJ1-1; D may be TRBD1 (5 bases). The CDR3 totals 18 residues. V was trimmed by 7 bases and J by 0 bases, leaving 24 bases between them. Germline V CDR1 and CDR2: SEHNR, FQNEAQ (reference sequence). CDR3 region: CASNPNWGRAFMNTEAFF. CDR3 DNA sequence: TGTGCCAGCAACCCCAACTGGGGCAGGGCTTTCATGAACACTGAAGCTTTCTTT.

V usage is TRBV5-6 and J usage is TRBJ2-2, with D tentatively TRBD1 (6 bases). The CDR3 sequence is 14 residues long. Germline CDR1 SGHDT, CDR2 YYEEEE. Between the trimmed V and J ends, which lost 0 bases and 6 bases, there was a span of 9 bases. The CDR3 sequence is CASSLGTAAGELFF. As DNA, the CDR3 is TGTGCCAGCAGCTTGGGGACAGCCGCCGGGGAGCTGTTTTTT.